This T cell receptor (beta chain) was documented in a study of blood T cells in healthy people across ages. Overall study context: With template switching, about one barcoded beta molecule was captured per two T cells.

Next came a second PCR, run for about 7 to 11 cycles, which used a sample-barcoded 5' primer along with a J-beta primer mix. From the 5' RACE reads, TCRdb called clonotypes with MiXCR, one entry per CDR3 protein. The table has over 1,200,000 distinct CDR3 sequences, roughly 59% seen once. In germline, CDR1 is LGHNA, CDR2 YNFKEQ. Trimming removed 0 bases from V and 6 bases from J, with 19 bases in between. This CDR3 comprises 17 residues. The receptor comes from a man aged 18 to 35 in good health. The sequenced sample was blood. This rearrangement joins TRBV4-2 to TRBJ2-3, with D possibly matching TRBD2 (7 bases). The CDR3: CASSQDQEGGLVDTQYF. The CDR3 nucleotides are TGTGCCAGCAGCCAAGATCAGGAGGGGGGGCTGGTTGATACGCAGTATTTT.